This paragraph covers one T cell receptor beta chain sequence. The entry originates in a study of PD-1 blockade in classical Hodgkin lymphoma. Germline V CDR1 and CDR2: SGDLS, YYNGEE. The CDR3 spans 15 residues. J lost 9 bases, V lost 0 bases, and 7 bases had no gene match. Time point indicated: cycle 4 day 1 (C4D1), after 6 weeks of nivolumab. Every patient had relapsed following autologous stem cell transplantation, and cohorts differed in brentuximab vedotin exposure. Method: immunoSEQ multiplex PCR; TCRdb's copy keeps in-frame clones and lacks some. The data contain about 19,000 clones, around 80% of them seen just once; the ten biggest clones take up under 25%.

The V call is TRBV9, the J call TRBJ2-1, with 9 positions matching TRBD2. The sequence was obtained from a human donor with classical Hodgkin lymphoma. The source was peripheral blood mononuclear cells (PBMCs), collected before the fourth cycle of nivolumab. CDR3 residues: CASSVELRGGIEQFF. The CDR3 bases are TGTGCCAGCAGCGTAGAGTTGCGGGGGGGTATTGAGCAGTTCTTC. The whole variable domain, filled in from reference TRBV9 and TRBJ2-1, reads DSGVTQTPKHLITATGQRVTLRCSPRSGDLSVYWYQQSLDQGLQFLIQYYNGEERAKGNILERFSAQQFPDLHSELNLSSLELGDSALYFCASSVELRGGIEQFFGPGTRLTVL.